This entry lists 17 T cell receptor beta chains sequenced from one sample in a study of vaccination and CD4 T cells after COVID-19 (dated 2022 in TCRdb). The sample's treatment or condition, from its label and the paper: roughly 11-day PBMC culture with coronavirus spike peptide pools or control peptides (ViraFEST assay). To prepare the library, PCR was applied. Sequenced on an Illumina iSeq 100. DNA from cultured CD4+ T cells was subjected to TCR sequencing with the Oncomine TCR Beta short-read assay at the Johns Hopkins FTIC core. The raw public reads went through TCRdb reprocessing: fastp at Q25, MiXCR clone calling, in-frame beta chains kept. A single entry per CDR3 protein holds the most common genes and DNA from its merged rows. For this sample there are tens of thousands of distinct CDR3 sequences; about 44% appear just once. The ten largest clones add up to roughly 6% of the sample. Their antigens remain unidentified.

The material sequenced was CD4+ T cells from blood, cultured in vitro. The receptors here all came from a human donor who had recovered from COVID-19.

This clonotype was observed once. The chain carries TRBV9 and TRBJ1-1; D remains unclear. V lost 4 bases to trimming and J lost 0 bases, with 10 bases between them. CDR3 length equals 14 residues. Germline-derived CDR1 and CDR2 are SGDLS and YYNGEE. The CDR3 bases are TGTGCCAGCAGCCCGCAATCCCTGAACACTGAAGCTTTCTTT. Amino acid sequence: CASSPQSLNTEAFF.

The CDR3 sequence: CASSLPRGRVFF. CDR3 in DNA: TGTGCCAGCAGCTTACCGCGCGGGAGAGTGTTCTTC. The genes are TRBV7-2 and TRBJ2-1, with TRBD2 matching 7 bases. V was pared by 2 bases and J by 15 bases, with 7 bases of the junction left unmatched. From germline, CDR1 is SGHTA and CDR2 FQGNSA. This CDR3 region has 12 residues. Looking up the rest from reference TRBV7-2 and TRBJ2-1 gives the full variable domain: GAGVSQSPSNKVTEKGKDVELRCDPISGHTALYWYRQSLGQGLEFLIYFQGNSAPDKSGLPSDRFSAERTGGSVSTLTIQRTQQEDSAVYLCASSLPRGRVFFGPGTRLTVL.

The chain has TRBV19 and TRBJ2-6; D may be TRBD2 (5 bases). There are 15 residues in the CDR3. Trimming shortened V by 6 bases and J by 0 bases, and 9 bases separated the two germline ends. The germline V gene encodes CDR1 LNHDA and CDR2 SQIVND (reference sequence). CDR3 bases: TGTGCCAGTAGGGGAGATTACTCTGGGGCCAACGTCCTGACTTTC. Protein sequence: CASRGDYSGANVLTF.

The sample holds a few counts of this clonotype. The chain links TRBV28 to TRBJ1-2; tentative D call: TRBD1 (5 bases). Trimming took 5 bases from V and 5 from J, leaving 18 bases between them. Germline values: CDR1 MDHEN, CDR2 SYDVKM. This CDR3 is 15 amino acids long. CDR3 loop: CASSLSNGGKYGYTF. The CDR3 DNA sequence: TGTGCCAGCAGTCTCTCCAACGGGGGGAAGTATGGCTACACCTTC.

This clonotype was detected a few times. Written as DNA, the CDR3 is TGTGCCAGCAGGTTGAAGCCCCGGAGTACCGGGGAGCTGTTTTTT. As protein: CASRLKPRSTGELFF. The J gene is TRBJ2-2, the V gene TRBV27; D is uncertain. This CDR3 is built from 15 residues. Germline values: CDR1 MNHEY, CDR2 SMNVEV (reference sequence). V shed 6 bases and J shed 5 bases, with 16 bases lying between them.

By sample fraction, this clonotype is medium-sized. Here the CDR3 reads CASSFRGSYEQYF. CDR3 nucleotides: TGTGCCAGCAGCTTTAGGGGCTCCTACGAGCAGTACTTC. This chain links TRBV7-8 with TRBJ2-7; tentative D call: TRBD1 (5 bases). Germline CDR1 SGHVS, CDR2 FQNEAQ. This CDR3 contains 13 residues. V lost 3 bases and J lost 0, with 6 bases in between. Based on the CDR3 plus reference TRBV7-8 and TRBJ2-7, the full variable domain is GAGVSQSPRYKVAKRGQDVALRCDPISGHVSLFWYQQALGQGPEFLTYFQNEAQLDKSGLPSDRFFAERPEGSVSTLKIQRTQQEDSAVYLCASSFRGSYEQYFGPGTRLTVT.

The chain employs TRBV18 and TRBJ2-7, with 11 bases identical to TRBD2. There are 13 residues in the CDR3. J gave up 4 bases and V 7 bases, and 3 bases lay outside the gene matches. Germline V gives CDR1 KGHSH, CDR2 LQKENI. CDR3 sequence: CASLLAGGYEQYF. CDR3 sequence (DNA): TGTGCCAGCTTGCTAGCGGGAGGTTACGAGCAGTACTTC.

This clonotype was counted a single time. The V and J genes are TRBV6-2 or TRBV6-3 and TRBJ1-2; D perhaps matches TRBD1 (6 bases). The CDR3 extends over 13 amino acids. From germline, CDR1 is MNHEY and CDR2 SVGEGT. Trimming cost V 8 bases and J 1 base, with 11 bases left between them. CDR3 DNA sequence: TGTGCCAGCGGGGGCCTTTTTAACTATGGCTACACCTTC. Amino acids: CASGGLFNYGYTF.

The chain carries TRBV7-2 and TRBJ1-1; a weak D match, TRBD1 (6 bases). The germline V and J ends were trimmed by 6 bases and 3 bases, with 17 bases remaining between them. Per the germline V gene, CDR1 is SGHTA and CDR2 is FQGNSA. The CDR3 totals 15 residues. CDR3 in DNA: TGTGCCAGCAGTCAGCACAGGGTTGTTGACACTGAAGCTTTCTTT. Residues: CASSQHRVVDTEAFF.

This clonotype came up once. The chain links TRBV15 to TRBJ2-5, with 8 bases lining up with TRBD1. Germline V lookup: CDR1 LNHNV, CDR2 YYDKDF (reference sequence). V trimming: 10 bases; J trimming: 5 bases; junction bases outside the gene matches: 15. The CDR3 has 15 residues. The CDR3 is CASSSLGQGLETQYF. CDR3 sequence (DNA): TGTGCCAGCAGTTCTTTAGGACAGGGTCTGGAGACCCAGTACTTC.

The V gene is TRBV29-1, the J gene TRBJ2-1, with TRBD1 matching over 9 bases. The DNA matches TRBJ2-7 better at its end, which makes the J call doubtful. This CDR3 spans 12 amino acids. Looked up from germline, CDR1 is SQVTM and CDR2 is ANQGSEA. CDR3 bases: TGCAGCGTATGGACAGGGGATTACGAGCAGTACTTC. Protein product: CSVWTGDYEQYF.

This clonotype was counted once. The chain joins TRBV28 to TRBJ1-1; D is uncertain. V was pared by 4 bases and J by 8 bases, with 14 bases between. Germline values: CDR1 MDHEN, CDR2 SYDVKM. This CDR3 comprises 13 residues. The CDR3 spells CASSSQQLLEAFF. CDR3 DNA: TGTGCCAGCAGTTCACAACAGCTTCTGGAAGCTTTCTTT.

The V and J genes are TRBV6-2 or TRBV6-3 and TRBJ2-5; possible D gene TRBD2, 6 bases. The V end was cut by 0 bases, the J end by 5 bases, with 16 bases between. CDR1 and CDR2 from the germline V gene are MNHEY and SVGEGT. This CDR3 has 16 amino acids. The CDR3 spells CASSYSGGQGMETQYF. As DNA, the CDR3 is TGTGCCAGCAGTTACTCAGGAGGGCAGGGAATGGAGACCCAGTACTTC.

This chain joins TRBV18 and TRBJ1-2, with D possibly TRBD1 on 5 matching bases. Germline V gene data show CDR1 as KGHSH and CDR2 as LQKENI. The CDR3 is 12 amino acids. V was shortened by 1 base and J by 6 bases, with 6 bases between the two germline ends. CDR3 region: CASSPQGNGYTF. The CDR3 nucleotides are TGTGCCAGCTCACCACAGGGGAATGGCTACACCTTC.

The chain links TRBV20-1 to TRBJ2-3; D gene unclear. The CDR3 length is 15 residues. CDR1 and CDR2 (germline): DFQATT, SNEGSKA (reference sequence). V was clipped by 3 bases and J by 0 bases, with 13 bases between them. The CDR3 region is CSARDLGHSTDTQYF. The CDR3 nucleotides are TGCAGTGCTAGGGACCTGGGTCATAGCACAGATACGCAGTATTTT.

The V call is TRBV19, the J call TRBJ1-5; a possible D gene is TRBD1 (6 bases). The length of the CDR3 is 13 residues. With 10 bases removed from V and 7 bases from J, the gap between germline ends came to 17 bases. Germline V gene sequence: CDR1 LNHDA, CDR2 SQIVND (reference sequence). CDR3 region: CATDGGLWQPQHF. The CDR3 coding sequence is TGTGCCACTGATGGGGGGCTTTGGCAGCCCCAGCATTTT.

This clonotype came up once. This chain uses TRBV15 with TRBJ2-5; no clear D. The CDR3 consists of 15 residues. V was clipped by 0 bases and J by 3 bases, with 11 bases between them. CDR1 and CDR2 from the germline V gene are LNHNV and YYDKDF (reference sequence). DNA of the CDR3: TGTGCCACCAGCAGAGAGGACCCCGGTAAAGAGACCCAGTACTTC. This gives the protein CATSREDPGKETQYF. Supplemented by reference TRBV15 and TRBJ2-5, the full variable domain reads DAMVIQNPRYQVTQFGKPVTLSCSQTLNHNVMYWYQQKSSQAPKLLFHYYDKDFNNEADTPDNFQSRRPNTSFCFLDIRSPGLGDTAMYLCATSREDPGKETQYFGPGTRLLVL.